The rows below give T cell receptor beta chains drawn from one sample of a study of early T cells in non-severe SARS-CoV-2 infection. TCRdb recomputed calls from the 5' RACE reads with MiXCR, one row per CDR3 protein. The repertoire includes tens of thousands of distinct CDR3 sequences, approximately 6% of them detected once, and over 3.5% sits in the top ten. What was sequenced was whole blood. All receptors derive from an adult who was a healthcare worker with PCR-confirmed SARS-CoV-2 infection or an uninfected control (not recorded which). CDR3s include the opening cysteine and the closing phenylalanine or tryptophan. A D gene is named only where the DNA matches it firmly.

>TRBV2|TRBD1
CASRSGTAPYNEQFF
>TRBV20-1|TRBD2
CSARTGTRTTDTQYF
>TRBV2|TRBD1
CASSPGTESYEQYF
>TRBV7-9|TRBD1
CASSSQQGRYYGYTF
>TRBV20-1|NA
CSARDPGPYEQYF
>TRBV4-3|NA
CASSQRSSYNSPLHF
>TRBV7-2|NA
CASSRTRDGNSPLHF
>TRBV29-1|NA
CSVEGPGVGYEQYF
>TRBV18|NA
CASSPKGDNSPLHF
>TRBV7-2|TRBD1
CASTRGMGTEAFF
>TRBV28|NA
CASSPYFTDTQYF
>TRBV18|TRBD1
CASSPGDRGETQYF
>TRBV20-1|TRBD2
CSANRLAGGRTDTQYF
>TRBV7-8|TRBD1
CASSHGQGVTKNIQYF
>TRBV12-3/TRBV12-4|TRBD2
CASSLLASGGLYYANTGELFF
>TRBV7-2|TRBD2
CASSSYGTSGGYEQYF
>TRBV4-3|NA
CASSQDTSFGHEQFF
>TRBV27|NA
CASSLGSGNTIYF
>TRBV12-3/TRBV12-4|NA
CASSPGYEKLFF
>TRBV20-1|NA
CSARTYNEQFF
>TRBV27|NA
CASSLSWVSGAFF
>TRBV30|NA
CAWRGGDRNTEAFF
>TRBV20-1|TRBD1
CSARVAGGEQFF
>TRBV7-2|NA
CASSLGPGSHGKTQYF
>TRBV18|TRBD1
CASSPRQGDYEQYF
>TRBV24-1|NA
CATEGEVTDTQYF
>TRBV7-9|NA
CASSLGTARRAEQYF
>TRBV5-1|NA
CASSSDRMNTEAFF
>TRBV9|NA
CASSVKGRNSYEQYF
>TRBV7-2|NA
CASSLYTGELFF
>TRBV19|NA
CASRGPGSPLGGYTF
>TRBV30|TRBD1
CAWSEGQGSPLHF
>TRBV4-1|NA
CASSQDRVRTNNEQFF
>TRBV7-6|NA
CASSPNTARNTDTQYF
>TRBV11-2|TRBD1
CASSDPDRGAQETQYF
>TRBV29-1|NA
CSVVDSNYGYTF
>TRBV6-2/TRBV6-3|TRBD2
CATFSTSSGRETQYF
>TRBV12-3/TRBV12-4|NA
CASTHGPRYGYTF
>TRBV20-1|TRBD2
CSAGASTSADTDTQYF
>TRBV6-2/TRBV6-3|TRBD2
CASSYAGDPYEQYF
>TRBV19|TRBD2
CASSITSGGINEQFF
>TRBV6-6|NA
CASSYPQNYGYTF
>TRBV4-3|TRBD1
CASSQRGAGQGAFF
>TRBV12-3/TRBV12-4|NA
CASREGATNEKLFF
>TRBV20-1|TRBD1
CSAPRQGGNYGYTF
>TRBV6-2/TRBV6-3|TRBD1
CASSTTGVDGYTF